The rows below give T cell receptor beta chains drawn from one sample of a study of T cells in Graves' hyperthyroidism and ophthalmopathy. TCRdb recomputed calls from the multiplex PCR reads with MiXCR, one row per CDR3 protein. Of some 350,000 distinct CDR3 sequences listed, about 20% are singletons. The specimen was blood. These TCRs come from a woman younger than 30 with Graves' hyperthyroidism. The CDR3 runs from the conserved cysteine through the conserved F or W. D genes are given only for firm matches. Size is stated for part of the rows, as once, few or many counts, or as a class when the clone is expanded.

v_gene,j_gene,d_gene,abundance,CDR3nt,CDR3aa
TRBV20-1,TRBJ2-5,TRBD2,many,TGCAGTGCTCGACTAGCGGGTGAGGAGACCCAGTACTTC,CSARLAGEETQYF
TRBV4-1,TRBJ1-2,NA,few,TGCGCCAGCAGCCAAGTATCTGGATACTCCTACACCTTC,CASSQVSGYSYTF
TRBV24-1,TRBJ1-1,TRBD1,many,TGTGCCACCAGTCAGGGGACAGGAGACACTGAAGCTTTCTTT,CATSQGTGDTEAFF
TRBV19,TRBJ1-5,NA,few,TGTGCCAGTAGTCCGTCTTCGGCCTATAGCAATCAGCCCCAGCATTTT,CASSPSSAYSNQPQHF
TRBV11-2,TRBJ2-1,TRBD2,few,TGTGCCAGCAGCTTACGACTAGCGGGGGCGAGTGAGCAGTTCTTC,CASSLRLAGASEQFF
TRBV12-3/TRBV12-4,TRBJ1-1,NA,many,TGTGCCAGCAGTCACAACACTGAAGCTTTCTTT,CASSHNTEAFF
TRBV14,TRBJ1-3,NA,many,TGTGCCAGCAGCCACGACAGACTAACTGGTTGGAACACCATATATTTT,CASSHDRLTGWNTIYF
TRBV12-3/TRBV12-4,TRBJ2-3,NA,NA,TGTGCCAGCAGTTTGGGCGGGGTTGGTACGCAGTATTTT,CASSLGGVGTQYF
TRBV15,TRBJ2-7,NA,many,TGTGCCACCAGCAGAGGGGACCTCTACGAGCAGTACTTC,CATSRGDLYEQYF
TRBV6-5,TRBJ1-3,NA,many,TGTGCCAGCCTTGCGCAGGGGTCTGGAAACACCATATATTTT,CASLAQGSGNTIYF